The clone carrying this T cell receptor (beta chain) was counted between two and nine times. Its antigen is not known. This sample was included in a study of identical twins. TCRdb reprocessed the 5' RACE reads via MiXCR and lists one record per CDR3 protein. The data show 750,000 to 950,000 distinct CDR3 sequences, with roughly an eighth seen just once and around 1.6% held by the top ten. CDR1 and CDR2 from the germline V gene are MNHEY and SVGEGT. V lost 0 bases and J lost 9, with 12 bases in between. This CDR3 has 14 amino acids. Study findings and constraints: Partly confounded zero-insertion analyses could result from invariant MAIT and iNKT cells. Excess twin sharing in beta out-of-frame sequences was weaker. Beta clonotypes that were abundant in cord blood contained fewer insertions, a pattern absent from memory repertoires. Twins shared out-of-frame alpha sequences with excess low generation probability.

This sample was shared with a second study, whose subject was yellow fever vaccine responses in identical twins.

V gene TRBV6-2 or TRBV6-3 combines with J gene TRBJ2-1; no clear D. This TCR was sampled from a woman aged 18-35 years in good health. Sequencing was performed on PBMCs. The CDR3 loop is CASSYSMALGEQFF. In DNA, the CDR3 is TGTGCCAGCAGTTACTCGATGGCCCTAGGTGAGCAGTTCTTC.